Shown below are 2 T cell receptor beta chains from a single sample sequenced in a study of regulatory T cells in long-lasting Graves disease. Indicated time point: persistent/refractory GD, antithyroid drugs over 5 years with positive TRAb. From RNA extracted from PBMCs, the TCR library was made. According to the study, TCR beta libraries were built with iRepertoire HTBI primers and CDR3-region Arm-PCR. Each CDR3 protein is one row after TCRdb ran MiXCR on the multiplex PCR reads. The table includes about 430,000 distinct CDR3 sequences, 21% detected once. This material consisted of peripheral blood mononuclear cells (PBMCs), taken when the disease was refractory, from a patient treated with antithyroid drugs. The receptors come from a female donor with Graves disease.

This clonotype was counted at least ten times. The chain carries TRBV2 and TRBJ1-5; TRBD1 matches at 8 bases. Germline CDR1 is SNHLY and CDR2 is FYNNEI. This CDR3 is built from 15 residues. After removal of 4 bases from V and 2 bases from J, the junction contained 4 bases not matched to a gene. The CDR3 loop is CASSGGQARNQPQHF. In DNA, the CDR3 is TGTGCCAGCAGTGGGGGACAGGCGCGCAATCAGCCCCAGCATTTT.

On this clonotype: A much larger clone differs from this one at a single base, so this may be a read error. V gene TRBV15 combines with J gene TRBJ1-5, with D possibly being TRBD1 (5 bases). Germline CDR1 and CDR2: LNHNV and YYDKDF (reference sequence). CDR3 length equals 15 residues. CDR3 in amino acids: CATGRDLGANQPQHF. Written as DNA, the CDR3 is TGTGCCACCGGCAGAGATTTAGGGGCCAATCAGCCCCAGCATTTT.